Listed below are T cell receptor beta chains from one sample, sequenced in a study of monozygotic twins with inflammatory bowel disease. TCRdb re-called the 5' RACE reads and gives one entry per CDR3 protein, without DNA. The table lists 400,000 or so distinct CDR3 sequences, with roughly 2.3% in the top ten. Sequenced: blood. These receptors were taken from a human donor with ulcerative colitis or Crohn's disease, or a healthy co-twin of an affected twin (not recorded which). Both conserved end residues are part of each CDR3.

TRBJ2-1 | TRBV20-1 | CSARDRGAGSYNEQFF
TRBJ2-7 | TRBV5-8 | CASSLWIGTVPYEQYF
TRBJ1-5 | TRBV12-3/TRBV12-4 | CASNKDGPNQPQHF
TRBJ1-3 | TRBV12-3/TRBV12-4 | CASKHHSGNTIYF
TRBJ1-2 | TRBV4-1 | CASSQAPGQGPGGYTF
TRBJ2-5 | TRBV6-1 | CASSEQGAGTQYF
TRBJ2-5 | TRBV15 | CATRYRSFQETQHF
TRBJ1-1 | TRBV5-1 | CASSLEFPNTEAFF
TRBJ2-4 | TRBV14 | CASSGTATKNIQYF
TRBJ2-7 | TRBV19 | CASSRTGSASYEQYF
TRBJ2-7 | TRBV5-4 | CASSRGDGSYEQYF
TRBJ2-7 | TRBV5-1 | CASSPILAGNSYEQYF
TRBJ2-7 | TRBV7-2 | CASSLGQEVYEQYF
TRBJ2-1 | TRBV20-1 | CSAAVGYNEQFF
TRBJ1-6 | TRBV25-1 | CASTPQGSNSPLHF
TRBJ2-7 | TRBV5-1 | CASSLTAGPYEQYF
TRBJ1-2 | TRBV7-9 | CASSAGQRANYGYTF
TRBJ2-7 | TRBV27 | CASSWVRGAYEQYF
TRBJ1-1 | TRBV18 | CASSAAQNTEAFF
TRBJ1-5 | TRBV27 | CASSRGRDSNQPQHF
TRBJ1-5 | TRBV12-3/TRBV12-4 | CASRSGSNQPQHF
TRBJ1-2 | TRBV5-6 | CASSPGTANYGYTF
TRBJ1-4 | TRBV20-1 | CSAPKGEFEKLIF
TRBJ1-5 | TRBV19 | CASRRDSGRQPQHF
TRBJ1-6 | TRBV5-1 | CASSLNQQNSPLHF
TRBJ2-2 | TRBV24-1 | CATSDFRRERLFF
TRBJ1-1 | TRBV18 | CASSPTGIDTEAFF
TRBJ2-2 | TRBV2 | CASSTMGLNTGELFF
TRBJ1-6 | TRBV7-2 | CASSLFKGDNSPLHF
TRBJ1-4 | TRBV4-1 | CASSHTGGTNEKLFF